This T cell receptor beta chain is from a study of OX40 agonist ivuxolimab in advanced cancers. At the level of the whole study: Ivuxolimab was a fully human IgG2 agonistic monoclonal antibody targeting the costimulatory receptor OX40 (CD134). Intravenous ivuxolimab was administered to patients every 2 weeks at six dose levels: 0.01, 0.1, 0.3, 1.5, 3 and 10 mg/kg. Among the roughly 52 dose-escalation patients, some 20 had hepatocellular carcinoma, approximately 15 melanoma, 9 renal cell carcinoma and 9 head and neck cancer. A male proportion of almost 85% and a mean age of about 60 years, ranging from roughly 23 to 90, were recorded for the dose-escalation cohort. Patients were allowed to have had prior anti-PD-1, anti-PD-L1 or anti-CTLA-4 therapy, and around 40% of the dose-escalation patients had previously received checkpoint inhibitors. Three dose-escalation patients achieved partial responses, one with hepatocellular carcinoma and two with cutaneous melanoma. Peripheral TCRbeta sequencing was intended to test whether TCR sequence diversity was altered and clonal T-cell expansion was caused by ivuxolimab. The paper reports the monotherapy dose-escalation portion (N ≈ 50 patients) of the phase I ivuxolimab trial. What the work shows at the level of the full study, not this receptor alone: Partial responders in the 0.1-3.0 mg/kg groups had among the lowest normalized peripheral clonal expansion, especially among CD8+ T cells. After ivuxolimab, expanded clones were on average more numerous among CD8+ T cells than among CD4+ T cells. Antigen specificity was not determined for the clonally expanded peripheral T cells. Low levels of normalized T-cell clonal expansion were also seen in some patients who did not respond. At doses of 0.1 to 3.0 mg/kg, clonal expansion of both CD4+ and CD8+ T cells in blood was seen between baseline and week 6.

As concerns this clone: Its specific antigen is unknown. Base qualities are missing; no much larger clone stands one base away.

Genomic DNA was extracted from sorted cells for sequencing of the TCRbeta CDR3 region. The immunoSEQ Assay was used for sequencing of TCRbeta CDR3 regions. The table was pulled from immuneACCESS by TCRdb, which kept in-frame rearrangements only. Such tables lose some clones; where checked, under half of the loss comes from unresolved V genes, and the rest has no known cause. In this sample the table shows 45,000 to 50,000 clones, approximately 90% of which occur a single time. Approximately 18% of the sample is in the top ten clones. The trial excluded patients who had a history of autoimmune disease or who were on systemic immunosuppression. Peripheral blood for TCR sequencing was drawn from every dose cohort at baseline, at cycle 4 day 1 and at cycle 7 day 1. Samples came from an open-label, multicenter, first-in-human phase I dose-escalation trial of ivuxolimab. Adults with locally advanced or metastatic head and neck squamous cell, hepatocellular, melanoma or renal cell carcinoma were enrolled in the trial. Before TCR sequencing, CD4+ T cells and CD8+ T cells from peripheral blood were sorted into separate populations.

The germline V gene (reference sequence) sets CDR1 to SGHAT and CDR2 to FQDESV. Inclusive of the bounding cysteine and phenylalanine, the CDR3 is 15 residues long. Only the CDR3 region is kept as DNA, spanning 45 bases read in frame from base 1. At the junction V is shortened by 6 bases and J by 5 bases, with 20 bases in between. The sequence links TRBV11-1 to TRBJ2-7; possibly the D gene is TRBD2, per 6 matching bases. This TCR was sampled from an adult with an advanced solid tumor such as melanoma, head and neck, liver or kidney cancer. Material: CD4+ or CD8+ T cells sorted from blood, obtained in a trial of the OX40 agonist ivuxolimab. The CDR3: CASSPPGLVVHEQYF. The bases read TGTGCCAGCAGTCCCCCGGGACTCGTTGTCCACGAGCAGTACTTC.